This TCR beta chain was found in a study of blood T cell repertoires in COVID-19. Overall study context: There were acute and convalescent COVID-19 samples, and they came from the United States, Italy and Spain. From T cells, B-cell-depleted T cells, or PBMCs came the material, which was cDNA or gDNA.

The germline V gene encodes CDR1 LNHDA and CDR2 SQIVND (reference sequence). CDR3 length: 14 residues. The ends lost 6 bases at V and 8 bases at J; junction bases unmatched: 6. Libraries were prepared by immunoSEQ multiplex PCR; TCRdb keeps only in-frame clonotypes and omits some of them. Of roughly 210,000 clones in the sample, roughly nine tenths were seen once. The sample consisted of peripheral blood. The chain recombines TRBV19 with TRBJ2-1; 11 positions agree with TRBD2. The receptor was isolated from a man aged 70-80 years with acute or convalescent COVID-19. This CDR3 reads CASRTSGEIDEQFF. CDR3 DNA: TGTGCCAGTAGGACTAGCGGGGAGATCGATGAGCAGTTCTTC.